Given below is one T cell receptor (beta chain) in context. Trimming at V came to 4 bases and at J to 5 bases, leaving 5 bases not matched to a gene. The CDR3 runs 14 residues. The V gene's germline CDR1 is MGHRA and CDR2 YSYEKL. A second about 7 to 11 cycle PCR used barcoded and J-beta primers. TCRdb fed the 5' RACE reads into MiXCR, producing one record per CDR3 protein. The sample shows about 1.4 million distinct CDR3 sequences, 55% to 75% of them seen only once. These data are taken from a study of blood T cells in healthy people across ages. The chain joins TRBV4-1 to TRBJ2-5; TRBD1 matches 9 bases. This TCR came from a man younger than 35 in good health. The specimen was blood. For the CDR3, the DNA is TGCGCCAGCAGCCCCGGGACAGGGACTGAGACCCAGTACTTC. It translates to CASSPGTGTETQYF.